In this sample, the clone carrying this T cell receptor beta chain turned up a few times. The CDR3 spans 13 residues. Germline lookup yields CDR1 MDHEN and CDR2 SYDVKM. V dropped 7 bases and J dropped 3 bases, with 9 bases sitting between them. This specimen comes from a study of identical twins. From the 5' RACE reads, TCRdb called clonotypes with MiXCR, one entry per CDR3 protein. Here the sample spans hundreds of thousands of distinct CDR3 sequences, 9% to 15% being singletons. The same sample was also used in a study of yellow fever vaccine responses in identical twins.

The chain recombines TRBV28 with TRBJ2-2, with D perhaps being TRBD1 or TRBD2 (5 bases each). This sequence originates from a woman between 18 and 29 years old in good health. Material: CD8+ T cells sorted from blood. The CDR3 DNA is TGTGCCAGCACGGGGCTTCACACCGGGGAGCTGTTTTTT. Its translation: CASTGLHTGELFF.